The 22 T cell receptor beta chains below all came from one sample that was sequenced in a study of cytomegalovirus exposure and HLA in healthy donors. The method was immunoSEQ multiplex PCR; TCRdb's version includes in-frame clones alone and lacks a portion of them. Among some 170,000 clones, roughly 84% were seen once, and the ten largest hold about 10%. The sample consisted of PBMCs. The source of these receptors is a man aged 30 to 45 in good health and CMV-seropositive.

CDR3 protein: CASSPGQGPDTQYF. CDR3 nucleotide sequence: TGTGCCAGCAGCCCCGGACAGGGTCCAGATACGCAGTATTTT. The chain links TRBV5-6 to TRBJ2-3; 8 nucleotides agree with TRBD1. V lost 4 bases, J lost 4 bases, and 5 bases stayed unmatched. Looked up from germline, CDR1 is SGHDT and CDR2 is YYEEEE. The CDR3 extends over 14 amino acids.

The CDR3 loop reads CASSVGGDSSYNEQFF. In DNA form, the CDR3 reads TGTGCCAGCAGCGTAGGCGGGGACAGCTCCTACAATGAGCAGTTCTTC. The V gene is TRBV9, the J gene TRBJ2-1, with D maybe TRBD1 (7 bases). Looked up from germline, CDR1 is SGDLS and CDR2 is YYNGEE. V dropped 0 bases and J dropped 0 bases, with 10 bases sitting between them. This CDR3 region has 16 residues. Full variable domain (rest looked up from reference TRBV9 and TRBJ2-1): DSGVTQTPKHLITATGQRVTLRCSPRSGDLSVYWYQQSLDQGLQFLIQYYNGEERAKGNILERFSAQQFPDLHSELNLSSLELGDSALYFCASSVGGDSSYNEQFFGPGTRLTVL.

The V call is TRBV6-5, the J call TRBJ1-3, with 8 bases fitting TRBD1. The V segment lost 9 bases and the J segment 4 bases; nucleotides outside the gene matches: 5. Looked up from germline, CDR1 is MNHEY and CDR2 is SVGAGI. The CDR3 has 13 amino acids. The CDR3 DNA reads as TGTGCCAGTGCGACAGGGGAAGGAAACACCATATATTTT. Translation gives CASATGEGNTIYF.

The chain links TRBV11-2 to TRBJ2-5; 7 bases align to TRBD1. The CDR3 contains 15 residues. The V gene's germline CDR1 is SGHAT and CDR2 FQNNGV. V shed 5 bases, J shed 2 bases, and the junction held 8 bases outside the gene matches. This CDR3 reads CASSRPGQRQETQYF. The CDR3 nucleotides are TGTGCCAGCAGCCGCCCGGGACAGAGGCAAGAGACCCAGTACTTC.

The V and J genes are TRBV28 and TRBJ1-2; TRBD1 agrees at 11 bases. The CDR3 is made up of 12 amino acids. CDR1 MDHEN and CDR2 SYDVKM come from the germline V gene. The J segment lost 6 bases and the V segment lost 10 bases, leaving 4 bases of the junction unmatched. CDR3 nucleotide sequence: TGTGCCACTTGGGACAGGGGGAATGGCTACACCTTC. Protein product: CATWDRGNGYTF.

The rearrangement links TRBV5-1 to TRBJ1-2; D might be TRBD1 (5 bases). From germline, CDR1 is SGHRS and CDR2 YFSETQ. This CDR3 is built from 15 residues. V gave up 0 bases and J gave up 2 bases, with 11 bases separating them. Written as DNA, the CDR3 is TGCGCCAGCAGCTTGGTGGACACACAAAACTATGGCTACACCTTC. Amino acids: CASSLVDTQNYGYTF.

The CDR3 DNA is TGCACCAGCAGATACTTCAACACCGGGGAGCTGTTTTTT. It specifies CTSRYFNTGELFF. The chain couples TRBV1 to TRBJ2-2; TRBD2, the D gene given by the table, was not confirmed from the DNA. TRBV1 is marked as a pseudogene. The CDR3 is 13 amino acids.

A single count supports this clone. The CDR3 loop is CASSPYGQGAVGYTF. Here the CDR3 DNA reads TGTGCCAGCAGCCCCTACGGACAGGGGGCAGTTGGCTACACCTTC. The V gene is TRBV7-2, the J gene TRBJ1-2; 11 bases match TRBD1. V was pared by 5 bases and J by 7 bases, with 9 bases of the junction left unmatched. Germline lookup yields CDR1 SGHTA and CDR2 FQGNSA. This CDR3 is built from 15 residues.

The CDR3 DNA sequence: TGCAGCGAGGCCGACAGCCGAACAGGAGAGACCCAGTACTTC. Residues: CSEADSRTGETQYF. This chain uses TRBV29-1 with TRBJ2-5; weak D call: TRBD1 (5 bases). CDR1 SQVTM and CDR2 ANQGSEA come from the germline V gene. The length of the CDR3 is 14 residues. V was shortened by 7 bases and J by 4 bases, with 19 bases between the two germline ends.

Written as DNA, the CDR3 is TGTGCCAGCAGTCCTGACTGGACTTTTACCTACGAGCAGTACTTC. This codes for CASSPDWTFTYEQYF. The chain is built from TRBV28 and TRBJ2-7, with TRBD2 as a possible D gene (5 bases). Deletions cut 5 bases from V and 2 bases from J, with 16 bases between. CDR3 length equals 15 residues. Per the germline V gene, CDR1 is MDHEN and CDR2 is SYDVKM.

About this clone: Other nucleotide sequences in the sample specify the same CDR3. CDR3 coding DNA: TGTGCCAGCAGGCGGGGCCGCACAGATACGCAGTATTTT. Translated, it gives CASRRGRTDTQYF. The chain employs TRBV6-5 and TRBJ2-3, with TRBD2 as a possible D gene (6 bases). The CDR3 runs 13 residues. The ends were cut back, 6 bases at V and 1 base at J, with 8 bases in the middle. Germline CDR1 MNHEY, CDR2 SVGAGI.

The chain is built from TRBV5-1 and TRBJ2-7; 9 nucleotides agree with TRBD1. V shed 5 bases and J 2 bases; nucleotides not matched to a gene: 11. Germline CDR1 SGHRS, CDR2 YFSETQ. The CDR3 runs to 16 residues. In nucleotides, the CDR3 is TGCGCCAGCAGTCCCAGCCGGGACAGGGCCACCTACGAGCAGTACTTC. Translated: CASSPSRDRATYEQYF.

The chain employs TRBV7-8 and TRBJ2-7; the match to TRBD2 covers 7 bases. CDR1 is SGHVS, CDR2 FQNEAQ, per germline. V lost 0 bases, J lost 2 bases, and 7 bases stayed unmatched. The CDR3 spans 16 residues. The CDR3 bases are TGTGCCAGCAGCTTAGCGGGACTAAGCGAGCCCTACGAGCAGTACTTC. It translates to CASSLAGLSEPYEQYF.

This clone was observed a handful of times. The chain is built from TRBV25-1 and TRBJ2-6; possible D gene TRBD2, 5 bases. Per the germline V gene, CDR1 is MGHDK and CDR2 is SYGVNS. The CDR3 totals 17 residues. V gave up 5 bases and J gave up 1 base, with 15 bases separating them. The CDR3 sequence: CASSTGLRGSGANVLTF. DNA for the CDR3: TGTGCCAGCAGTACGGGCCTGAGAGGGTCTGGGGCCAACGTCCTGACTTTC.

This chain links TRBV27 with TRBJ2-1, with TRBD2 identical over 10 bases. This CDR3 has 15 residues. V shed 3 bases and J 4 bases; nucleotides not matched to a gene: 3. Germline assignment: CDR1 MNHEY and CDR2 SMNVEV (reference sequence). CDR3 bases: TGTGCCAGCAGTTTGGAGCGGGAGGGGTACAATGAGCAGTTCTTC. This sequence encodes CASSLEREGYNEQFF.

With respect to this clone: The sample contains more than one DNA sequence encoding this CDR3. The V and J genes are TRBV9 and TRBJ1-5, with a tentative D call TRBD1 (6 bases). Germline CDR1 is SGDLS and CDR2 is YYNGEE. This CDR3 contains 15 residues. V was trimmed by 3 bases and J by 1 base, leaving 11 bases between them. The CDR3: CASSASGGSNQPQHF. The CDR3 DNA reads TGTGCCAGCAGCGCCAGCGGGGGCAGCAATCAGCCCCAGCATTTT.

The J gene is TRBJ1-1, the V gene TRBV28; 7 bases are a match to TRBD1. CDR1 is MDHEN and CDR2 is SYDVKM in the germline V gene. V was pared by 6 bases and J by 6 bases, with 13 bases of the junction left unmatched. The CDR3 sequence is 15 residues long. The CDR3 here is CASSTTDRFPSEAFF. DNA for the CDR3: TGTGCCAGCAGCACGACGGACAGGTTTCCCTCTGAAGCTTTCTTT.

This clone was seen a single time. The J gene is TRBJ1-5, the V gene TRBV4-1, with D perhaps TRBD1 (5 bases). Germline loops: CDR1 MGHRA, CDR2 YSYEKL. The CDR3 contains 16 residues. The V gene lost 1 base and the J gene lost 3 bases, with 13 bases spanning the gap. The CDR3 spells CASSQGGGGNNQPQHF. The CDR3 nucleotides read TGCGCCAGCAGCCAAGGTGGGGGGGGTAACAATCAGCCCCAGCATTTT.

This chain connects TRBV28 to TRBJ1-6; 10 bases line up with TRBD1. Germline V lookup: CDR1 MDHEN, CDR2 SYDVKM. V shed 5 bases, J shed 8 bases, and the junction held 3 bases outside the gene matches. The CDR3 spans 14 residues. CDR3 sequence: CASSVGTGDSPLHF. CDR3 nucleotide sequence: TGTGCCAGCAGTGTTGGGACAGGGGATTCACCCCTCCACTTT.

The V call is TRBV29-1, the J call TRBJ1-1, with 7 bases aligning to TRBD1. The CDR3 is 13 residues long. CDR1 is SQVTM, CDR2 ANQGSEA, per germline. Trimming took 6 bases from V and 7 from J; bases not matched to a gene: 11. This CDR3 is CSVDTGEVVEAFF. The CDR3 bases are TGCAGCGTCGATACAGGGGAAGTCGTTGAAGCTTTCTTT.

The chain is built from TRBV19 and TRBJ2-1; D might be TRBD2 (6 bases). Trimming removed 5 bases from V and 0 bases from J, with 11 bases in between. CDR3 length: 15 amino acids. Germline CDR1 is LNHDA and CDR2 is SQIVND (reference sequence). The chain's CDR3 is CASSLRGSSYNEQFF. DNA of the CDR3: TGTGCCAGTAGTCTTCGGGGGAGCTCCTACAATGAGCAGTTCTTC.

The chain uses TRBV25-1 and TRBJ2-1; no reliable D call. This CDR3 region has 14 residues. Per the germline V gene, CDR1 is MGHDK and CDR2 is SYGVNS. Trimming removed 1 base from V and 6 bases from J, with 10 bases in between. The CDR3 DNA follows: TGTGCCAGCAGTGAATCCCGACAAGCCAATGAGCAGTTCTTC. Translated: CASSESRQANEQFF.